This T cell receptor (beta chain) was recovered during a study of blood T cell repertoires in COVID-19. Study details: Acute-phase and convalescent COVID-19 samples originated in the United States, Italy and Spain. Sources were T cells, B-cell-depleted T cells, or PBMCs; the material itself was cDNA or gDNA.

Seattle patients were enrolled during active infection and followed longitudinally. The table came from immunoSEQ multiplex PCR; TCRdb's copy has only in-frame clones and leaves some out. This sample has about 350,000 clones, with roughly 89% found just once. CDR3 length: 13 residues. V was cut by 5 bases and J by 0 bases, with 6 bases left in between. The germline V gene has CDR1 SGHRS and CDR2 YFSETQ. The receptor comes from a woman aged 55-69 years with COVID-19, enrolled during active disease. The chain joins TRBV5-1 to TRBJ1-5; D not certain. Sequenced input: peripheral blood. CDR3 loop: CASSMSSNQPQHF. For the CDR3, the DNA is TGCGCCAGCAGTATGAGTAGCAATCAGCCCCAGCATTTT.